One sample yielded the 12 T cell receptor beta chains listed below, sequenced in a study of OX40 agonist ivuxolimab in advanced cancers. This table comes from immunoSEQ multiplex PCR, and its TCRdb copy is limited to in-frame clones, with some not included. The sample carries approximately 74,000 clones, 85% recorded once. The source material was CD4+ or CD8+ T cells sorted from blood, sampled in a trial of the OX40 agonist ivuxolimab. All receptors derive from an adult with an advanced solid tumor such as melanoma, head and neck, liver or kidney cancer.

The rearrangement joins TRBV28 to TRBJ2-5; D is possibly TRBD1 or TRBD2 (6 bases each). V gave up 6 bases and J gave up 1 base, with 15 bases separating them. Per germline, CDR1 MDHEN and CDR2 SYDVKM. The CDR3 has 15 amino acids. The CDR3 sequence is CASSPPRGRQETQYF. CDR3 DNA sequence: TGTGCCAGCAGCCCCCCCCGGGGGCGCCAAGAGACCCAGTACTTC. The complete variable domain, with remaining parts taken from reference TRBV28 and TRBJ2-5, reads DVKVTQSSRYLVKRTGEKVFLECVQDMDHENMFWYRQDPGLGLRLIYFSYDVKMKEKGDIPEGYSVSREKKERFSLILESASTNQTSMYLCASSPPRGRQETQYFGPGTRLLVL.

The chain is built from TRBV9 and TRBJ2-1, with TRBD2 matching 13 bases. V was clipped by 0 bases and J by 9 bases; unmatched bases: 9. CDR1 and CDR2 (germline): SGDLS, YYNGEE. The CDR3 covers 17 residues. The CDR3 DNA is TGTGCCAGCAGCGTAGGGTTGGGACTAGCGGGGAGGGGTGAGCAGTTCTTC. The encoded protein is CASSVGLGLAGRGEQFF.

This clone was picked up one time. The rearrangement links TRBV18 to TRBJ2-7; perhaps TRBD2 as D (6 bases). V was pared by 3 bases and J by 6 bases, with 15 bases between. This CDR3 has 14 amino acids. In germline, CDR1 is KGHSH, CDR2 LQKENI. The CDR3 is CASSPAGRSGEQYF. The DNA of the CDR3 is TGTGCCAGCTCACCGGCGGGAAGATCGGGCGAGCAGTACTTC.

This chain links TRBV7-3 with TRBJ2-7; D not resolved. Between the trimmed V and J ends, which lost 0 bases and 0 bases, there was a span of 9 bases. The CDR3 consists of 15 residues. In germline, CDR1 is SGHTA, CDR2 FQGTGA. CDR3 in DNA: TGTGCCAGCAGCTTAACTTCCAGTCACTCCTACGAGCAGTACTTC. Translation: CASSLTSSHSYEQYF.

The chain carries TRBV2 and TRBJ2-3, with D perhaps being TRBD1 or TRBD2 (5 bases each). This CDR3 comprises 16 residues. Germline V lookup: CDR1 SNHLY, CDR2 FYNNEI. V gave up 4 bases and J gave up 0 bases, with 14 bases separating them. CDR3 residues: CASSARGGTSTDTQYF. The CDR3 DNA follows: TGTGCCAGCAGTGCCCGGGGCGGTACTAGCACAGATACGCAGTATTTT.

The chain carries TRBV7-2 and TRBJ2-7, with a weak D call TRBD2 (5 bases). The CDR3 has 15 amino acids. Germline CDR1 is SGHTA and CDR2 is FQGNSA. Trimming left V 4 bases short and J 2 bases short, with 15 bases between. Written as DNA, the CDR3 is TGTGCCAGCAGCTCCTCCGGGATTACGGCCTACGAGCAGTACTTC. This gives the protein CASSSSGITAYEQYF.

The chain combines TRBV30 with TRBJ2-1; TRBD2 matches 7 bases. The CDR3 covers 12 residues. The trim removed 3 bases at V and 7 bases at J, leaving 3 bases unmatched. Germline CDR1 reads GTSNPN; CDR2 reads SVGIG (reference sequence). The CDR3 spells CAWRLAFNEQFF. The CDR3 coding sequence is TGTGCCTGGAGACTAGCGTTTAATGAGCAGTTCTTC.

The V call is TRBV6-5, the J call TRBJ2-7, with no clear D. Germline CDR1 and CDR2: MNHEY and SVGAGI. This CDR3 has 12 amino acids. Trimming shortened V by 5 bases and J by 0 bases, and 5 bases separated the two germline ends. The CDR3 DNA sequence: TGTGCCAGCAGTCGGTACTCCTACGAGCAGTACTTC. Its translation is CASSRYSYEQYF.

The gene calls are TRBV7-9 and TRBJ1-4; TRBD1 agrees at 10 bases. The CDR3 spans 18 residues. In germline, CDR1 is SEHNR, CDR2 FQNEAQ (reference sequence). V lost 4 bases, J lost 0 bases, and 8 bases stayed unmatched. The CDR3 DNA is TGTGCCAGCAGCTCCCTCGGGACAGGGGTGGCAACTAATGAAAAACTGTTTTTT. It codes for CASSSLGTGVATNEKLFF. Drawing the rest from reference TRBV7-9 and TRBJ1-4, the complete variable domain is DTGVSQNPRHKITKRGQNVTFRCDPISEHNRLYWYRQTLGQGPEFLTYFQNEAQLEKSRLLSDRFSAERPKGSFSTLEIQRTEQGDSAMYLCASSSLGTGVATNEKLFFGSGTQLSVL.

The chain recombines TRBV2 with TRBJ2-3; TRBD2 might be the D (5 bases). The CDR3 has 16 amino acids. Germline CDR1 SNHLY, CDR2 FYNNEI. Trimming left V 1 base short and J 0 bases short, with 11 bases between. The chain's CDR3 is CASSEGSGISTDTQYF. CDR3 nucleotides: TGTGCCAGCAGTGAAGGTTCGGGGATCAGCACAGATACGCAGTATTTT.

This clone was picked up one time. The chain links TRBV5-4 to TRBJ1-1; TRBD1 agrees at 8 bases. After removal of 2 bases from V and 4 bases from J, the junction contained 7 bases not matched to a gene. The CDR3 covers 15 residues. CDR1 is SGHNT, CDR2 YYREEE, per germline (reference sequence). CDR3 amino acids: CASSLRTGWATEAFF. CDR3 DNA: TGTGCCAGCAGCTTACGGACAGGGTGGGCCACTGAAGCTTTCTTT. The variable domain in full, completed from reference TRBV5-4 and TRBJ1-1, reads ETGVTQSPTHLIKTRGQQVTLRCSSQSGHNTVSWYQQALGQGPQFIFQYYREEENGRGNFPPRFSGLQFPNYSSELNVNALELDDSALYLCASSLRTGWATEAFFGQGTRLTVV.

This chain joins TRBV10-3 and TRBJ1-2, with TRBD1 matching 8 bases. The germline V gene encodes CDR1 ENHRY and CDR2 SYGVKD. This CDR3 has 15 amino acids. Germline trimming cut 0 bases from V and 5 bases from J; bases unmatched to any gene: 5. The DNA for the CDR3 is TGTGCCATCAGTGAGTCGACAGGGGCACAGTATGGCTACACCTTC. This codes for CAISESTGAQYGYTF.